The clone carrying this T cell receptor (beta chain) occurred a few times. TCRdb independently ran MiXCR on the RACE reads; one entry per CDR3 protein. This table holds roughly 380,000 distinct CDR3 sequences, 5.1% found once. The CDR3 spans 15 residues. V lost 0 bases to trimming and J lost 7 bases, with 15 bases between them. The germline V gene has CDR1 SGHDN and CDR2 FVKESK. This entry belongs to a study of human T cells and chemical hapten exposure. Time point noted: pre-sensitization, week 0. Treatment specified: therapeutic diphenylcyclopropenone sensitization with weekly scalp DPC. This chain links TRBV14 with TRBJ1-2; tentative D call: TRBD1 (5 bases). Source: whole blood, taken in connection with sensitization to the hapten diphenylcyclopropenone (DPC). The TCR comes from a woman aged 45 to 65 with alopecia areata. Some clones in this sample may be carry-over from other donors' samples. In nucleotides, the CDR3 is TGTGCCAGCAGCCAAGATGGGGGTTCCCGACGTGGCTACACCTTC. Amino acid sequence: CASSQDGGSRRGYTF.